This entry lists 14 T cell receptor beta chains sequenced from one sample in a study of shared clonotypes between healthy human individuals. Naive CD8 cells lacked CD45RO, underwent positive selection for CCR7 and left out terminally differentiated effector memory CD45RA+ cells. TCRdb's copy holds only in-frame clones and misses some; the assay was immunoSEQ multiplex PCR. Here the sample spans millions of clones, more than 85% being singletons. The sequencing sample was made of naive CD8+ T cells from PBMCs. The receptors were sampled from a man aged 18 to 29 in good health. Some clones in this sample may be carry-over from other donors' samples.

The chain has TRBV28 and TRBJ2-5, with D hard to call. Germline CDR1 is MDHEN and CDR2 is SYDVKM. V dropped 5 bases and J dropped 5 bases, with 18 bases sitting between them. This CDR3 has 15 residues. CDR3 bases: TGTGCCAGCAGTACGTACCGGGCCCAACGCGAGACCCAGTACTTC. This encodes CASSTYRAQRETQYF.

The chain couples TRBV2 to TRBJ2-2, with 8 bases fitting TRBD2. Germline V gives CDR1 SNHLY, CDR2 FYNNEI. J was trimmed by 6 bases and V by 6 bases; bases with no gene match: 6. This CDR3 contains 14 residues. CDR3 nucleotide sequence: TGTGCCAGCAGGAACGGGAGGGCCGCCGGGGAGCTGTTTTTT. Its translation: CASRNGRAAGELFF.

V usage is TRBV15 and J usage is TRBJ1-2; D is uncertain. Trimming took off 3 bases at V and 4 bases at J, with 12 bases between the two ends. The CDR3 length is 14 residues. Germline V CDR1 and CDR2: LNHNV, YYDKDF (reference sequence). The CDR3 nucleotides read TGTGCCACCAGCAGGCTGTCGGGTAGCTATGGCTACACCTTC. This translates into CATSRLSGSYGYTF.

V and J are TRBV7-9 and TRBJ2-5; weak D call: TRBD1 (6 bases). The germline CDR1 and CDR2 sequences are SEHNR and FQNEAQ (reference sequence). V lost 7 bases and J 4 bases, leaving 22 bases between the germline ends. The CDR3 has 16 amino acids. CDR3 loop: CASNSNRVPKGETQYF. In DNA form, the CDR3 reads TGTGCCAGCAACTCTAACAGGGTTCCTAAGGGAGAGACCCAGTACTTC. The full variable domain, with the rest looked up from reference TRBV7-9 and TRBJ2-5, is DTGVSQNPRHKITKRGQNVTFRCDPISEHNRLYWYRQTLGQGPEFLTYFQNEAQLEKSRLLSDRFSAERPKGSFSTLEIQRTEQGDSAMYLCASNSNRVPKGETQYFGPGTRLLVL.

V and J are TRBV5-6 and TRBJ2-7, with D tentatively TRBD1 (6 bases). Trimming stripped 1 base from V and 2 bases from J, with 13 bases between. The length of the CDR3 is 15 residues. Germline V gene data show CDR1 as SGHDT and CDR2 as YYEEEE. The CDR3 reads CASSLRPQGTYEQYF. The DNA for the CDR3 is TGTGCCAGCAGCTTGAGACCACAGGGTACCTACGAGCAGTACTTC.

The chain links TRBV5-1 to TRBJ2-4; 7 bases are shared with TRBD2. The CDR3 consists of 15 residues. The germline CDR1 and CDR2 sequences are SGHRS and YFSETQ. J was trimmed by 6 bases and V by 4 bases; bases with no gene match: 10. CDR3 nucleotides: TGCGCCAGCAGCCCGGCGGGAGAACGGGCAAACATTCAGTACTTC. It encodes CASSPAGERANIQYF.

V gene TRBV18 combines with J gene TRBJ2-1; 7 bases are a match to TRBD2. V trimming: 4 bases; J trimming: 3 bases; junction bases outside the gene matches: 9. The CDR3 extends over 16 amino acids. Germline V CDR1 and CDR2: KGHSH, LQKENI. CDR3 loop: CASSRGASGGYNEQFF. The CDR3 coding sequence is TGTGCCAGCTCACGTGGGGCTAGCGGAGGCTACAATGAGCAGTTCTTC.

The chain employs TRBV29-1 and TRBJ1-1; D unresolved. This CDR3 contains 12 residues. V shed 6 bases and J shed 2 bases, with 10 bases lying between them. Germline V CDR1 and CDR2: SQVTM, ANQGSEA. The CDR3 nucleotides read TGCAGCGTCACCTTGGGTAACACTGAAGCTTTCTTT. It yields the protein CSVTLGNTEAFF. Full variable domain (missing parts from reference TRBV29-1 and TRBJ1-1): SAVISQKPSRDICQRGTSLTIQCQVDSQVTMMFWYRQQPGQSLTLIATANQGSEATYESGFVIDKFPISRPNLTFSTLTVSNMSPEDSSIYLCSVTLGNTEAFFGQGTRLTVV.

This sequence joins TRBV19 and TRBJ2-7; tentatively, D is TRBD1 (6 bases). The CDR3 consists of 15 residues. Per germline, CDR1 LNHDA and CDR2 SQIVND (reference sequence). V lost 7 bases and J 2 bases, leaving 18 bases between the germline ends. CDR3 sequence (DNA): TGTGCCAGTACCACTACAGACGGGACAACCTACGAGCAGTACTTC. It translates to CASTTTDGTTYEQYF.

V is TRBV27 and J is TRBJ2-1, with D uncertain. Trimming took 3 bases from V and 7 from J, leaving 7 bases between them. The CDR3 has 12 amino acids. From germline, CDR1 is MNHEY and CDR2 SMNVEV (reference sequence). The CDR3 DNA is TGTGCCAGCAGTTTTTCCATGAATGAGCAGTTCTTC. It translates to CASSFSMNEQFF.

V and J are TRBV7-8 and TRBJ2-7; TRBD2 matches 12 bases. V lost 5 bases to trimming and J lost 3 bases; unmatched junction nucleotides: 8. This CDR3 region has 16 residues. CDR1 SGHVS and CDR2 FQNEAQ come from the germline V gene. The CDR3 nucleotides read TGTGCCAGCAGCATGACTAGCGGGAGCCTTATCTACGAGCAGTACTTC. Protein: CASSMTSGSLIYEQYF.

The chain uses TRBV6-5 and TRBJ2-7; D perhaps matches TRBD2 (6 bases). Per the germline V gene, CDR1 is MNHEY and CDR2 is SVGAGI. Trimming cost V 4 bases and J 5 bases, with 18 bases left between them. This CDR3 has 15 amino acids. CDR3 in amino acids: CASSSERAGLHEQYF. CDR3 nucleotides: TGTGCCAGCAGTTCCGAGCGGGCCGGGCTCCACGAGCAGTACTTC.

The V call is TRBV29-1, the J call TRBJ2-7, with D perhaps matching TRBD1 (5 bases). V was trimmed by 1 base and J by 5 bases, leaving 18 bases between them. The CDR3 extends over 15 amino acids. Germline values: CDR1 SQVTM, CDR2 ANQGSEA. In DNA form, the CDR3 reads TGCAGCGTTGAAGTTTGGAGTCAGGGCCCCCACGAGCAGTACTTC. Translation: CSVEVWSQGPHEQYF.

The V call is TRBV28, the J call TRBJ1-1, with D uncertain. Germline CDR1 and CDR2: MDHEN and SYDVKM. There are 15 residues in the CDR3. V shed 5 bases and J shed 0 bases, with 13 bases lying between them. The CDR3 DNA sequence: TGTGCCAGCAGTACCCCGGTCGAGGTGAACACTGAAGCTTTCTTT. This codes for CASSTPVEVNTEAFF. The entire variable domain, with the rest obtained from reference TRBV28 and TRBJ1-1, is as follows: DVKVTQSSRYLVKRTGEKVFLECVQDMDHENMFWYRQDPGLGLRLIYFSYDVKMKEKGDIPEGYSVSREKKERFSLILESASTNQTSMYLCASSTPVEVNTEAFFGQGTRLTVV.